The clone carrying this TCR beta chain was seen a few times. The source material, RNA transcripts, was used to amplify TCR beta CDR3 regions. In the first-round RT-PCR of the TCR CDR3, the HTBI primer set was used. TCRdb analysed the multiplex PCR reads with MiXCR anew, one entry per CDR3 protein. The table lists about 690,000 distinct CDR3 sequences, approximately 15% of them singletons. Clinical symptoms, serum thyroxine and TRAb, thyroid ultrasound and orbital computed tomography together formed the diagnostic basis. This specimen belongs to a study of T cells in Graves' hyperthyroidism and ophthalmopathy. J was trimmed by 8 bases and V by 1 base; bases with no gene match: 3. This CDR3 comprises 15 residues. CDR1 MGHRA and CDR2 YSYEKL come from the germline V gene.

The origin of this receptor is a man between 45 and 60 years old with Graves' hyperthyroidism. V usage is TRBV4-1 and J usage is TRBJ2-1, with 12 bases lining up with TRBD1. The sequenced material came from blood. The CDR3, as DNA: TGCGCCAGCAGCCAAGCGGGACAGGGGGCCTATGAGCAGTTCTTC. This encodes CASSQAGQGAYEQFF.